One and the same sample provided the 26 T cell receptor beta chains below, sequenced in a study of T cells in Graves' hyperthyroidism and ophthalmopathy. The source material, RNA transcripts, was used to amplify TCR beta CDR3 regions. The HTBI primer set drove a first-round RT-PCR of the TCR CDR3. TCRdb used MiXCR to reprocess the multiplex PCR reads, holding one entry per CDR3 protein. The repertoire holds under 750,000 distinct CDR3 sequences, with roughly 20% as singletons. What was sequenced was blood. These receptors were obtained from a woman aged 50 to 60 with Graves' hyperthyroidism that later progressed to Graves' ophthalmopathy.

V gene TRBV5-1 combines with J gene TRBJ2-2; D possibly matches TRBD1 or TRBD2 (5 bases each). V shed 7 bases and J shed 0 bases, with 13 bases lying between them. The CDR3 runs 15 residues. Germline CDR1 reads SGHRS; CDR2 reads YFSETQ. The CDR3 DNA reads TGCGCCAGCGCCCCGGGGCCATCGAACACCGGGGAGCTGTTTTTT. Translating it yields CASAPGPSNTGELFF. Variable domain in full (rest from reference TRBV5-1 and TRBJ2-2): KAGVTQTPRYLIKTRGQQVTLSCSPISGHRSVSWYQQTPGQGLQFLFEYFSETQRNKGNFPGRFSGRQFSNSRSEMNVSTLELGDSALYLCASAPGPSNTGELFFGEGSRLTVL.

This chain joins TRBV19 and TRBJ2-3, with TRBD1 matching over 10 bases. V lost 7 bases, J lost 2 bases, and 3 bases stayed unmatched. Germline assignment: CDR1 LNHDA and CDR2 SQIVND (reference sequence). The CDR3 is made up of 14 amino acids. CDR3 nucleotides: TGTGCCAGTACCGGGACAGGGGACACAGATACGCAGTATTTT. Translation gives CASTGTGDTDTQYF. Variable domain in full (rest from reference TRBV19 and TRBJ2-3): DGGITQSPKYLFRKEGQNVTLSCEQNLNHDAMYWYRQDPGQGLRLIYYSQIVNDFQKGDIAEGYSVSREKKESFPLTVTSAQKNPTAFYLCASTGTGDTDTQYFGPGTRLTVL.

This clonotype was counted ten times or more. The chain recombines TRBV29-1 with TRBJ1-1; 8 positions match TRBD1. The germline gives CDR1 SQVTM, CDR2 ANQGSEA. V trimming: 7 bases; J trimming: 2 bases; junction bases outside the gene matches: 9. CDR3 size: 14 residues. CDR3 sequence reads: CSGALDRANTEAFF. DNA for the CDR3: TGCAGCGGCGCATTGGACAGGGCTAACACTGAAGCTTTCTTT. The full variable domain, in which reference TRBV29-1 and TRBJ1-1 provide the parts outside the CDR3, is SAVISQKPSRDICQRGTSLTIQCQVDSQVTMMFWYRQQPGQSLTLIATANQGSEATYESGFVIDKFPISRPNLTFSTLTVSNMSPEDSSIYLCSGALDRANTEAFFGQGTRLTVV.

Many counts were recorded for this clonotype. The chain joins TRBV10-3 to TRBJ1-1; 8 bases are shared with TRBD1. V lost 2 bases and J lost 1; bases outside the gene matches: 0. Per germline, CDR1 ENHRY and CDR2 SYGVKD. The CDR3 contains 14 residues. The CDR3 loop is CAISEDRGNTEAFF. CDR3 sequence (DNA): TGTGCCATCAGTGAGGACAGGGGGAACACTGAAGCTTTCTTT.

This clonotype was seen many times. At one of its ends the junction is not consistent with the germline gene, which may arise from a read error. The genes are TRBV7-7 and TRBJ2-3; D is uncertain. The germline gives CDR1 SSHAT, CDR2 FNYEAQ (reference sequence). This CDR3 spans 17 amino acids. The CDR3 coding sequence is TGTGCTAGCAGCAAAGAGTTTTATATGTCTAGCACAGATACGCAGTATTTT. Its protein is CASSKEFYMSSTDTQYF.

As regards this clonotype: Given a much more abundant clone one base away, this may be a read error. V is TRBV20-1 and J is TRBJ2-7; D gene ambiguous. Germline values: CDR1 DFQATT, CDR2 SNEGSKA (reference sequence). V was trimmed by 3 bases and J by 2 bases, leaving 5 bases between them. The CDR3 loop spans 11 amino acids. The CDR3 is CSASKAYEQYF. Written as DNA, the CDR3 is TGCAGTGCTAGTAAAGCCTACGAGCAGTACTTC.

In this sample, this clonotype turned up many times. The J gene is TRBJ2-1, the V gene TRBV20-1; 10 bases agree with TRBD2. Germline lookup yields CDR1 DFQATT and CDR2 SNEGSKA (reference sequence). The CDR3 is 16 amino acids. Trimming cost V 5 bases and J 7 bases; bases outside gene matches: 14. CDR3: CSAQRWSGGAENEQFF. The CDR3, as DNA: TGCAGTGCTCAGAGGTGGAGCGGGGGGGCCGAGAATGAGCAGTTCTTC.

This clonotype was picked up many times. The chain is built from TRBV6-1 and TRBJ2-1; D is uncertain. Germline CDR1 MNHNS, CDR2 SASEGT. This CDR3 spans 12 amino acids. V was pared by 5 bases and J by 8 bases, with 10 bases between. CDR3 in DNA: TGTGCCAGCAGTAAAGAACGCCATGAGCAGTTCTTC. As protein: CASSKERHEQFF.

In this sample, this clonotype turned up many times. The rearrangement links TRBV3-1 to TRBJ2-3; 9 bases line up with TRBD2. Germline values: CDR1 LGHDT, CDR2 YNNKEL (reference sequence). The CDR3 loop spans 18 amino acids. V was pared by 0 bases and J by 4 bases, with 11 bases of the junction left unmatched. CDR3 bases: TGTGCCAGCAGCCAAGATTTGTTACTAGCGGGTTTGGCAGATACGCAGTATTTT. Its protein is CASSQDLLLAGLADTQYF.

This clonotype appeared many times. The J gene is TRBJ1-1, the V gene TRBV5-1, with 7 positions matching TRBD1. Germline CDR1 reads SGHRS; CDR2 reads YFSETQ. The CDR3 totals 15 residues. The V segment lost 2 bases and the J segment 1 base; nucleotides outside the gene matches: 5. The CDR3 protein is CASSLDRATNTEAFF. As DNA, the CDR3 is TGCGCCAGCAGCTTAGACAGGGCGACGAACACTGAAGCTTTCTTT.

This clonotype was counted ten times or more. This sequence joins TRBV20-1 and TRBJ1-5, with D maybe TRBD1 (5 bases). The CDR3 has 13 amino acids. Deletions cut 2 bases from V and 6 bases from J, with 11 bases between. Germline CDR1 and CDR2: DFQATT and SNEGSKA (reference sequence). The CDR3 loop is CSARFREGQPQHF. CDR3 in DNA: TGCAGTGCTAGATTCAGGGAAGGTCAGCCCCAGCATTTT.

The chain couples TRBV9 to TRBJ2-2; TRBD1 might be the D (6 bases). The length of the CDR3 is 18 residues. The germline V gene has CDR1 SGDLS and CDR2 YYNGEE. V was trimmed by 0 bases and J by 1 base, leaving 16 bases between them. The CDR3 DNA reads TGTGCCAGCAGCGTAGCCTCAGGGGCGTTGGTGAACACCGGGGAGCTGTTTTTT. Translating it yields CASSVASGALVNTGELFF.

This clonotype was counted at least ten times. The V gene is TRBV7-9, the J gene TRBJ1-1; D remains unclear. CDR1 SEHNR and CDR2 FQNEAQ come from the germline V gene (reference sequence). The CDR3 extends over 13 amino acids. The germline V and J ends were trimmed by 5 bases and 2 bases, with 9 bases remaining between them. CDR3 loop: CASSRPANTEAFF. The CDR3, as DNA: TGTGCCAGCAGCCGCCCAGCTAACACTGAAGCTTTCTTT.

The rearrangement joins TRBV12-3 or TRBV12-4 to TRBJ1-6, with D perhaps TRBD1 (6 bases). Trimming took 5 bases from V and 8 from J, leaving 7 bases between them. The CDR3 contains 12 residues. The DNA for the CDR3 is TGTGCCAGCAGTGCAGGGGATTCACCCCTCCACTTT. This translates into CASSAGDSPLHF.

The V and J genes are TRBV10-3 and TRBJ2-7; D is perhaps TRBD2 (5 bases). V lost 2 bases and J 6 bases, leaving 8 bases between the germline ends. The CDR3 has 12 amino acids. CDR1 and CDR2 (germline): ENHRY, SYGVKD. CDR3 protein: CAISETRGEQYF. CDR3 nucleotide sequence: TGTGCCATCAGTGAGACTAGAGGCGAGCAGTACTTC.

This clonotype was counted at least ten times. This chain links TRBV3-1 with TRBJ2-1; tentative D call: TRBD1 (5 bases). Trimming cost V 4 bases and J 9 bases, with 13 bases left between them. The CDR3 loop spans 13 amino acids. CDR1 and CDR2 from the germline V gene are LGHDT and YNNKEL (reference sequence). The DNA of the CDR3 is TGTGCCAGCAGCCCCCAGGGCCCCTCTGAGCAGTTCTTC. Translated: CASSPQGPSEQFF.

This sequence joins TRBV7-2 and TRBJ2-2, with TRBD2 matching 16 bases. V lost 5 bases and J lost 5; bases outside the gene matches: 5. This CDR3 contains 17 residues. Germline V gene lookup returns CDR1 SGHTA and CDR2 FQGNSA. This CDR3 is CASSRGTSGGGTGELFF. In DNA, the CDR3 is TGTGCCAGCAGCCGCGGGACTAGCGGGGGGGGAACCGGGGAGCTGTTTTTT.

This clonotype appeared a few times. This rearrangement joins TRBV5-1 to TRBJ2-1; 7 bases are a match to TRBD2. The V gene's germline CDR1 is SGHRS and CDR2 YFSETQ. CDR3 length: 16 residues. Trimming cost V 0 bases and J 0 bases; bases outside gene matches: 3. CDR3 sequence: CASSLERGSSYNEQFF. Here the CDR3 DNA reads TGCGCCAGCAGCTTGGAGCGGGGCAGCTCCTACAATGAGCAGTTCTTC.

In this sample, this clonotype turned up a few times. The chain joins TRBV27 to TRBJ2-7, with 10 positions matching TRBD2. Germline-derived CDR1 and CDR2 are MNHEY and SMNVEV (reference sequence). The CDR3 runs to 15 residues. Trimming removed 6 bases from V and 0 bases from J; junction bases left unmatched: 5. CDR3 DNA sequence: TGTGCCAGCAGCCTAGCGGGGGACCTCTCCTACGAGCAGTACTTC. As protein: CASSLAGDLSYEQYF.

Turning to this clonotype: A read error is possible here, since a much larger clone lies one base away. The chain recombines TRBV7-3 with TRBJ2-1; 8 positions match TRBD2. The CDR3 is made up of 16 amino acids. V dropped 3 bases and J dropped 2; count of bases not matched to a gene: 6. Germline-derived CDR1 and CDR2 are SGHTA and FQGTGA. CDR3 in amino acids: CASSLGSGEAYNEQFF. CDR3 sequence (DNA): TGTGCCAGCAGCTTGGGTAGCGGGGAGGCCTACAATGAGCAGTTCTTC.

The chain couples TRBV30 to TRBJ2-7; possible D gene TRBD1, 5 bases. Germline loops: CDR1 GTSNPN, CDR2 SVGIG (reference sequence). Deletions cut 2 bases from V and 2 bases from J, with 16 bases between. The CDR3 contains 15 residues. Written as DNA, the CDR3 is TGTGCCTGGAGTAACCCCCAGGGATCGGCCTACGAGCAGTACTTC. This gives the protein CAWSNPQGSAYEQYF. The complete variable domain, with remaining parts taken from reference TRBV30 and TRBJ2-7, reads SQTIHQWPATLVQPVGSPLSLECTVEGTSNPNLYWYRQAAGRGLQLLFYSVGIGQISSEVPQNLSASRPQDRQFILSSKKLLLSDSGFYLCAWSNPQGSAYEQYFGPGTRLTVT.

The genes are TRBV9 and TRBJ2-1, with a weak D call TRBD2 (6 bases). V lost 4 bases to trimming and J lost 3 bases, with 20 bases between them. There are 17 residues in the CDR3. Looked up from germline, CDR1 is SGDLS and CDR2 is YYNGEE. The CDR3 DNA sequence: TGTGCCAGCAGCAAGGGACCGGGGGTGACGAGCTACAATGAGCAGTTCTTC. It codes for CASSKGPGVTSYNEQFF.

The V gene is TRBV2, the J gene TRBJ1-3; 8 bases match TRBD1. The CDR3 sequence is 15 residues long. Germline CDR1 is SNHLY and CDR2 is FYNNEI. V lost 7 bases and J lost 0; bases outside the gene matches: 5. This CDR3 is CASTTGASSGNTIYF. As DNA, the CDR3 is TGTGCCAGCACGACAGGGGCCAGCTCTGGAAACACCATATATTTT.

This clonotype was counted many times. The chain joins TRBV9 to TRBJ2-5; D tentatively reads TRBD1 or TRBD2 (5 bases each). From germline, CDR1 is SGDLS and CDR2 YYNGEE. The CDR3 is made up of 15 amino acids. V dropped 0 bases and J dropped 5 bases, with 14 bases sitting between them. The chain's CDR3 is CASSVDARAGETQYF. The CDR3 DNA reads as TGTGCCAGCAGCGTAGACGCCAGGGCGGGTGAGACCCAGTACTTC.

The rearrangement uses TRBV12-3 or TRBV12-4 and TRBJ2-1; 8 bases match TRBD2. This CDR3 is 17 amino acids long. Trimming cost V 5 bases and J 0 bases; bases outside gene matches: 9. CDR3 DNA: TGTGCCAGCAGTCTAAGGTCGGGGGGGGCCTCCTACAATGAGCAGTTCTTC. Its protein is CASSLRSGGASYNEQFF.

This chain joins TRBV18 and TRBJ2-5; tentative D call: TRBD1 (5 bases). Germline-derived CDR1 and CDR2 are KGHSH and LQKENI. There are 15 residues in the CDR3. V lost 0 bases to trimming and J lost 4 bases, with 12 bases between them. CDR3: CASSPPPGLLETQYF. The CDR3, as DNA: TGTGCCAGCTCACCACCGCCAGGGCTTCTAGAGACCCAGTACTTC.